This is a list of T cell receptor beta chains from one sample in a study of blood T cell repertoires in COVID-19. This table comes from immunoSEQ multiplex PCR, and its TCRdb copy is limited to in-frame clones, with some not included. The profile covers under 300,000 clones, with about 87% appearing a single time and about 3% taken by the ten largest. Sequencing was carried out using PBMCs or T cells enriched from blood (not recorded which). All receptors derive from a woman in her 50s who had recovered from COVID-19. Each CDR3 is given with its conserved first and last residue. D genes are given only for firm matches. Size values are once, few and many counts, or a class for expanded clones, and some rows have none.

d_gene,j_gene,v_gene,abundance,CDR3nt,CDR3aa
TRBD1,TRBJ2-6,TRBV24-1,NA,TGTGCCACCAGTGATTCCCTGCCAGGGGGCGTCAGCTCTGGGGCCAACGTCCTGACTTTC,CATSDSLPGGVSSGANVLTF
TRBD2,TRBJ2-7,TRBV27,NA,TGTGCCAGCCGTAGGGCCGCTTTAGCGGGAGCCTACGAGCAGTACTTC,CASRRAALAGAYEQYF
NA,TRBJ1-5,TRBV6-1,NA,TGTGCCAGCAGTGGAAACCACAGGGTTAGCAATCAGCCCCAGCATTTT,CASSGNHRVSNQPQHF
TRBD2,TRBJ2-3,TRBV5-1,NA,TGCGCCAGCAGTACTAGGCGGGAGGGAACAGATACGCAGTATTTT,CASSTRREGTDTQYF
NA,TRBJ2-7,TRBV6-6,NA,TGTGCCAGCCGGTCCGGGAGCTACGAGCAGTACTTC,CASRSGSYEQYF
NA,TRBJ1-1,TRBV19,NA,TGTGCCAGTAGCCTTAACACTGAAGCTTTCTTT,CASSLNTEAFF
TRBD2,TRBJ2-3,TRBV19,once,TGTGCCAGTGGACTAGGGCCCCTCGACACAGATACGCAGTATTTT,CASGLGPLDTDTQYF
NA,TRBJ2-2,TRBV15,NA,TGTGCCACCAGCCGACGTAGGAGATTGAACACCGGGGAGCTGTTTTTT,CATSRRRRLNTGELFF
TRBD2,TRBJ2-7,TRBV27,NA,TGTGCCAGCTCACGCGGGGGGACCCGGGAGGAGCAGTACTTC,CASSRGGTREEQYF
TRBD1,TRBJ1-1,TRBV29-1,NA,TGCAGCGTTCCAACAGGGGGAACTGAAGCTTTCTTT,CSVPTGGTEAFF
TRBD2,TRBJ2-1,TRBV7-2,few,TGTGCCAGCAGCTTAACTAGCGGGACTTACAATGAGCAGTTCTTC,CASSLTSGTYNEQFF
NA,TRBJ1-2,TRBV12-3/TRBV12-4,NA,TGTGCCAGCAGTCAAGGTATCGGGGGTGGCTACACCTTC,CASSQGIGGGYTF
TRBD2,TRBJ2-3,TRBV30,NA,TGTGCCTGGGCTCTAGCGGGAAGCACAGATACGCAGTATTTT,CAWALAGSTDTQYF
NA,TRBJ2-1,TRBV5-8,few,TGTGCCAGCAGCCCAGGGGACTACCCGATCGGCGGAACCTACAATGAGCAGTTCTTC,CASSPGDYPIGGTYNEQFF
TRBD2,TRBJ2-1,TRBV19,NA,TGTGCCAGTCGGACTAGCGGGGGGCCGGTTGGGGAGCAGTTCTTC,CASRTSGGPVGEQFF
NA,TRBJ2-7,TRBV7-2,NA,TGTGCCAGCAGCTTAAGTCGGGGGAGGACGTCCTACGAGCAGTACTTC,CASSLSRGRTSYEQYF
NA,TRBJ1-1,TRBV28,NA,TGTGCCAGCATTGGGGGCGCGCGGAACACTGAAGCTTTCTTT,CASIGGARNTEAFF
NA,TRBJ1-4,TRBV7-8,NA,TGTGCCAGCAGCTATGGGACACCCAATGAAAAACTGTTTTTT,CASSYGTPNEKLFF
NA,TRBJ1-5,TRBV28,NA,TGTGCCAGCAGTTCCTCGGACGGGAGGAGGCCCCAGCATTTT,CASSSSDGRRPQHF
NA,TRBJ2-1,TRBV29-1,NA,TGCAGCGTTGAAGACCGGGAGCAGTTCTTC,CSVEDREQFF
NA,TRBJ2-5,TRBV5-1,NA,TGCGCCAGCACCCAGACGAACAGGGTAGAGACCCAGTACTTC,CASTQTNRVETQYF
TRBD1,TRBJ1-6,TRBV4-3,NA,TGCGCCAGCAGCTCCTCGGGACAGGGGATGGCACCCCTCCACTTT,CASSSSGQGMAPLHF
NA,TRBJ2-1,TRBV7-3,NA,TGTGCCAGCAGCTTGTTCGAAGGTAGCACTGAGCAGTTCTTC,CASSLFEGSTEQFF
TRBD1,TRBJ1-2,TRBV15,NA,TGTGCCACCAGCAGCCCAAAGACAGGGGGCTTTAACTATGGCTACACCTTC,CATSSPKTGGFNYGYTF
NA,TRBJ1-5,TRBV10-3,NA,TGTGCCATCAGTGGGTCCGGGGGGGATCAGCCCCAGCATTTT,CAISGSGGDQPQHF
TRBD1,TRBJ1-4,TRBV6-6,few,TGTGCCAGCAGTCACCGGACAGGGGGCTTTGAAAAACTGTTTTTT,CASSHRTGGFEKLFF
TRBD1,TRBJ2-7,TRBV10-2,once,TGCGCCAGCAGTGAGTGGACAGGTTTGGAGCAGTACTTC,CASSEWTGLEQYF
NA,TRBJ2-7,TRBV28,NA,TGTGCCAGCAGTTCCGGACAGAAAGTTGCCTACGAGCAGTACTTC,CASSSGQKVAYEQYF
TRBD1,TRBJ2-7,TRBV4-1,few,TGCGCCAGCAGCCTAAGACAGGGGGACGAGCAGTACTTC,CASSLRQGDEQYF
TRBD1,TRBJ1-1,TRBV7-9,NA,TGTGCCAGCAGCCGGGGACAGGGGCTTAACACTGAAGCTTTCTTT,CASSRGQGLNTEAFF
NA,TRBJ2-1,TRBV6-5,NA,TGTGCCAGCAGTTACTTGGGGGGCTACAATGAGCAGTTCTTC,CASSYLGGYNEQFF
TRBD1,TRBJ1-4,TRBV7-9,once,TGTGCCAGCAGCACCACAGGGGTGCGGTGGGAAAAACTGTTTTTT,CASSTTGVRWEKLFF
TRBD1,TRBJ1-1,TRBV24-1,NA,TGTGCCACCAGGGGACAGGGGGCCACTGAAGCTTTCTTT,CATRGQGATEAFF
NA,TRBJ2-1,TRBV18,once,TGTGCCAGCTCACCTGGGAGCAGCGGCGTGGTGGAGCAGTTCTTC,CASSPGSSGVVEQFF
TRBD1,TRBJ2-1,TRBV7-9,NA,TGTGCCAGCAGCCCCCCCGGGACAGTCTACAATGAGCAGTTCTTC,CASSPPGTVYNEQFF
NA,TRBJ1-4,TRBV5-1,NA,TGCGCCAGCAGCTTGGGAGGGCTTAATGAAAAACTGTTTTTT,CASSLGGLNEKLFF
TRBD1,TRBJ2-7,TRBV6-5,NA,TGTGCCAGCAGCGCCCCCGGGACAGGGGGCGCAGAGCAGTACTTC,CASSAPGTGGAEQYF
NA,TRBJ2-1,TRBV10-2,NA,TGCGCCAGCAGGCTAGAGATCTCCTACAATGAGCAGTTCTTC,CASRLEISYNEQFF
TRBD1,TRBJ1-3,TRBV27,NA,TGTGCCAGCAGTTCGACAGGGGGCGGAAACACCATATATTTT,CASSSTGGGNTIYF
TRBD2,TRBJ2-7,TRBV3-1/TRBV3-2,once,TGTGCCAGCAGCTTGCTAGCGGGAGGGCAAGAGCAGTACTTC,CASSLLAGGQEQYF
NA,TRBJ1-1,TRBV30,NA,TGTGCCTGGTATTCACGGAGAACGAACACTGAAGCTTTCTTT,CAWYSRRTNTEAFF
NA,TRBJ2-2,TRBV6-2/TRBV6-3,NA,TGTGCCAGCAGTGCACAGGGGAGGAGGCCCGGGGAGCTGTTTTTT,CASSAQGRRPGELFF
NA,TRBJ1-1,TRBV7-2,NA,TGTGCCAGCAGCTCAGCGGTTTTGGCCACTGAAGCTTTCTTT,CASSSAVLATEAFF
NA,TRBJ2-1,TRBV18,NA,TGTGCCAGCTCACCAACCGACTCCAATGAGCAGTTCTTC,CASSPTDSNEQFF
TRBD1,TRBJ1-5,TRBV28,once,TGTGCCAGCACCCCAGACAGGGGTCGTAATCAGCCCCAGCATTTT,CASTPDRGRNQPQHF
NA,TRBJ1-2,TRBV5-6,NA,TGTGCCAGCAGCGCCGGCGGGACTAACCCCGGGCTCTTC,CASSAGGTNPGLF
TRBD2,TRBJ2-1,TRBV7-2,NA,TGTGCCAGCAGCCTACTAGCGGGGGCATACAATGAGCAGTTCTTC,CASSLLAGAYNEQFF
TRBD1,TRBJ2-5,TRBV7-9,NA,TGTGCCAGCAGCCCTTCCGGGACAGGGGGCCAAGAGACCCAGTACTTC,CASSPSGTGGQETQYF
NA,TRBJ2-7,TRBV29-1,NA,TGCAGCGGGGCAAGGAGCGGATCCTACGAGCAGTACTTC,CSGARSGSYEQYF
NA,TRBJ2-1,TRBV19,NA,TGTGCCAGTAGTATCGGTCTAGCTGTCTATGAGCAGTTCTTC,CASSIGLAVYEQFF
TRBD1,TRBJ1-1,TRBV28,NA,TGTGCCAGCAGTCCGAGGACAGGGGGGACCACTGAAGCTTTCTTT,CASSPRTGGTTEAFF